This TCR beta chain is from a study of PD-1 blockade in mismatch repair-deficient tumors. About the study: All were previously treated, progressing patients with some twelve mismatch repair-deficient cancer types. Study observations and caveats: After pembrolizumab, tumor-resident clones rose rapidly, then generally contracted before radiologic responses.

Concerning this clone: Its matching antigen is unknown.

Method: immunoSEQ multiplex PCR; TCRdb's copy keeps in-frame clones and lacks some. The sample has about 40,000 clones, roughly 80% seen once. The V gene's germline CDR1 is SGHVS and CDR2 FNYEAQ. This CDR3 has 15 residues. Deletions cut 5 bases from V and 4 bases from J, with 15 bases between. The TCR-sequenced patients were a few responders to pembrolizumab. The material sequenced was peripheral blood, taken 4 weeks after starting pembrolizumab. The rearrangement uses TRBV7-6 and TRBJ2-1; no firm D call. The TCR sequence derives from an adult with mismatch repair-deficient cancer. This CDR3 reads CASSNPPGPYNEQFF. CDR3 coding DNA: TGTGCCAGCAGCAATCCCCCTGGCCCATACAATGAGCAGTTCTTC.